This T cell receptor beta chain originates from a study of Graves' ophthalmopathy and Graves' hyperthyroidism. Serum thyroxine and TRAb, along with clinical symptoms, thyroid ultrasound and orbital computed tomography, were what diagnosis relied on. The study amplified TCR beta CDR3 regions using RNA transcripts. The first-round RT-PCR employed HTBI primers together with the Qiagen OneStep RT-PCR kit. A multiplex PCR was then performed as the second round. TCRdb called the multiplex PCR reads again in MiXCR, with one record for every CDR3 protein. Here the sample spans about 640,000 distinct CDR3 sequences, roughly 41% being singletons. Study-level results: This model predicted ophthalmopathy progression (sensitivity 70.59%, specificity 72% to 80%).

This clonotype was seen a handful of times. Its antigen is as yet unknown. This CDR3 region has 11 residues. Germline CDR1 reads GTSNPN; CDR2 reads SVGIG (reference sequence). Trimming pared 3 bases from V and 2 bases from J, leaving 5 bases between. The rearrangement joins TRBV30 to TRBJ2-7; D is unclear. What was sequenced was peripheral blood. The sequence was obtained from an adult man with Graves' ophthalmopathy. This CDR3 is CAWRAAYEQYF. The DNA for the CDR3 is TGTGCCTGGAGGGCTGCCTACGAGCAGTACTTC.